Each of the 2 T cell receptor beta chains below was sequenced from the same sample in a study of control samples from healthy donors and cancer patients. Assay: immunoSEQ multiplex PCR; the TCRdb copy retains only in-frame clones and omits some. The sample yields roughly 100,000 clones, around nine tenths seen once. What was sequenced was blood. All receptors derive from a man in his thirties or forties in good health.

J is TRBJ1-2 and V is TRBV9; a weak D match, TRBD1 (6 bases). Germline-derived CDR1 and CDR2 are SGDLS and YYNGEE. The CDR3 sequence is 19 residues long. V was clipped by 4 bases and J by 4 bases, with 29 bases between them. CDR3 loop: CASSFSQKIKTGRFYGYTF. The CDR3 DNA sequence: TGTGCCAGCAGCTTCTCTCAAAAGATAAAGACAGGCAGGTTCTATGGCTACACCTTC. Full variable domain (outside the CDR3, taken from reference TRBV9 and TRBJ1-2): DSGVTQTPKHLITATGQRVTLRCSPRSGDLSVYWYQQSLDQGLQFLIQYYNGEERAKGNILERFSAQQFPDLHSELNLSSLELGDSALYFCASSFSQKIKTGRFYGYTFGSGTRLTVV.

The chain has TRBV19 and TRBJ2-7; the D gene is possibly TRBD2 (6 bases). Trimming removed 1 base from V and 4 bases from J, with 17 bases in between. The CDR3 runs 16 residues. Germline-derived CDR1 and CDR2 are LNHDA and SQIVND (reference sequence). CDR3 DNA sequence: TGTGCCAGTAGTATAGCCTCCGGGACTGTTCCTTACGAGCAGTACTTC. This gives the protein CASSIASGTVPYEQYF.